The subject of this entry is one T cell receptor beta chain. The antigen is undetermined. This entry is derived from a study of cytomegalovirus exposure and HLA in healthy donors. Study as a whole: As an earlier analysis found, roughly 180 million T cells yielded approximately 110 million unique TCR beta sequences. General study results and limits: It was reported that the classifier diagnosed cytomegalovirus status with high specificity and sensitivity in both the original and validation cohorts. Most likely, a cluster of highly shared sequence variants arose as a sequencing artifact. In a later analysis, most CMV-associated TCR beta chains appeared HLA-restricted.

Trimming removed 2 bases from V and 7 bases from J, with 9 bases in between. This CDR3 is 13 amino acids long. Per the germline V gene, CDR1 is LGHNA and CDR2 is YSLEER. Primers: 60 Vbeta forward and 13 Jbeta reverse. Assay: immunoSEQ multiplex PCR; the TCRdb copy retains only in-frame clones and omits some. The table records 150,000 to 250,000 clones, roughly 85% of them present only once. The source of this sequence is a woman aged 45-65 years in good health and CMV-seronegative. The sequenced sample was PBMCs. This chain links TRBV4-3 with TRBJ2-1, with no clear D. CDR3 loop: CASSQPGLNEQFF. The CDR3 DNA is TGCGCCAGCAGCCAACCAGGCCTAAATGAGCAGTTCTTC.